This record covers a single T cell receptor (beta chain). Its matching antigen is unknown. This specimen comes from a study of T cell responses to AZD1222 COVID-19 vaccine. Sequencing was performed with immunoSEQ multiplex PCR; in TCRdb, only in-frame clones are kept and a portion is missing. In the table there are about 200,000 clones, roughly 92% of which are singletons. Study-level findings and limits: In all cases, repertoires were sampled only after the peak T cell response. Among AZD1222 vaccinees, only 5 to 7 were seropositive at baseline.

Between the trimmed V and J ends, which lost 5 bases and 0 bases, there was a span of 23 bases. Germline V lookup: CDR1 SGHAT, CDR2 FQNNGV. This CDR3 has 18 residues. The TCR originated in an adult in good health. Sample: peripheral blood, taken on day 0 of AZD1222 vaccination. The chain is built from TRBV11-2 and TRBJ2-7; weak D call: TRBD2 (6 bases). The CDR3 is CASSPTGRPRGSSYEQYF. The CDR3 nucleotides read TGTGCCAGCAGCCCTACCGGACGTCCGCGGGGTAGCTCCTACGAGCAGTACTTC.